One and the same sample provided the 22 T cell receptor beta chains below, sequenced in a study of response to subunit inactivated influenza vaccine. TCRdb re-analysed the RT-PCR reads in MiXCR, keeping a single row per CDR3 protein. This table holds a few hundred thousand distinct CDR3 sequences, 14% found once. This sample comprised PBMCs from blood, obtained about 13 days after vaccination. Source of these receptors: a man over 45 who received an inactivated influenza vaccine.

This clonotype was counted at least ten times. The chain joins TRBV5-1 to TRBJ2-7, with D perhaps TRBD2 (6 bases). CDR1 is SGHRS, CDR2 YFSETQ, per germline. The CDR3 covers 14 residues. Trimming pared 3 bases from V and 2 bases from J, leaving 12 bases between. The CDR3 region has the DNA TGCGCCAGCAGCTCCGGGACTGTTACCTACGAGCAGTACTTC. Amino acid sequence: CASSSGTVTYEQYF.

This clonotype was seen a few times. This sequence joins TRBV5-1 and TRBJ2-3; D gene ambiguous. CDR3 size: 15 residues. Trimming left V 4 bases short and J 0 bases short, with 12 bases between. Per germline, CDR1 SGHRS and CDR2 YFSETQ. CDR3 in amino acids: CASSTWMPSTDTQYF. CDR3 in DNA: TGCGCCAGCAGCACCTGGATGCCTAGCACAGATACGCAGTATTTT.

This clonotype has just a few counts. This chain joins TRBV4-2 and TRBJ1-4, with D maybe TRBD1 (5 bases). The CDR3 runs to 15 residues. V was shortened by 5 bases and J by 7 bases, with 17 bases between the two germline ends. The germline gives CDR1 LGHNA, CDR2 YNFKEQ. CDR3 protein: CASSTRWGGSEKLFF. The CDR3 DNA reads TGTGCCAGCAGCACCAGGTGGGGCGGGAGTGAAAAACTGTTTTTT.

The chain links TRBV15 to TRBJ1-1; no reliable D call. The CDR3 covers 14 residues. V gave up 4 bases and J gave up 0 bases, with 9 bases separating them. Looked up from germline, CDR1 is LNHNV and CDR2 is YYDKDF (reference sequence). The CDR3, as DNA: TGTGCCACCAGCAAAGGGAACCTGAACACTGAAGCTTTCTTT. Amino acid sequence: CATSKGNLNTEAFF.

This sequence joins TRBV6-2 or TRBV6-3 and TRBJ2-1; D assignment may be TRBD1 or TRBD2 (6 bases each). This CDR3 has 17 amino acids. V was trimmed by 0 bases and J by 2 bases, leaving 14 bases between them. From germline, CDR1 is MNHEY and CDR2 SVGEGT. The CDR3 sequence is CASSYSPPGGTYNEQFF. CDR3 coding DNA: TGTGCCAGCAGTTACTCTCCCCCCGGGGGCACCTACAATGAGCAGTTCTTC.

This clonotype was found a few times. This rearrangement joins TRBV5-1 to TRBJ2-7; 7 positions agree with TRBD1. The CDR3 loop spans 15 amino acids. V dropped 4 bases and J dropped 3; count of bases not matched to a gene: 10. Germline CDR1 SGHRS, CDR2 YFSETQ. The chain's CDR3 is CASSAKFRDSYEQYF. The CDR3 region has the DNA TGCGCCAGCAGCGCAAAGTTCCGGGACAGCTACGAGCAGTACTTC.

This chain connects TRBV4-2 to TRBJ1-4, with D unresolved. The ends were cut back, 8 bases at V and 4 bases at J, with 11 bases in the middle. This CDR3 has 13 residues. The germline CDR1 and CDR2 sequences are LGHNA and YNFKEQ. CDR3 sequence: CASRDHLNEKLFF. In DNA form, the CDR3 reads TGTGCCAGCCGTGACCATCTTAATGAAAAACTGTTTTTT.

V gene TRBV6-5 combines with J gene TRBJ2-3; the D gene could be TRBD1 or TRBD2 (5 bases each). The CDR3 has 14 residues. The ends were cut back, 4 bases at V and 2 bases at J, with 10 bases in the middle. CDR1 and CDR2 from the germline V gene are MNHEY and SVGAGI. DNA of the CDR3: TGTGCCAGCAGTTCTTGGGGGAACACAGATACGCAGTATTTT. This translates into CASSSWGNTDTQYF.

This clonotype was found a few times. The chain carries TRBV6-1 and TRBJ2-1; 7 nucleotides align to TRBD2. Germline CDR1 MNHNS, CDR2 SASEGT. The CDR3 totals 14 residues. V trimming: 6 bases; J trimming: 8 bases; junction bases outside the gene matches: 10. Written as DNA, the CDR3 is TGTGCCAGCAGCAGGGAGGGTTGGGCTGATGAGCAGTTCTTC. Residues: CASSREGWADEQFF.

This clonotype was found a few times. The chain employs TRBV20-1 and TRBJ2-3, with D unresolved. In germline, CDR1 is DFQATT, CDR2 SNEGSKA (reference sequence). Trimming took 4 bases from V and 0 from J, leaving 8 bases between them. CDR3 length: 13 amino acids. As DNA, the CDR3 is TGCAGTGCTATCCCGTTGAGCACAGATACGCAGTATTTT. Translation gives CSAIPLSTDTQYF.

The chain carries TRBV12-5 and TRBJ2-1; D might be TRBD1 (6 bases). V lost 6 bases to trimming and J lost 2 bases, with 11 bases between them. Germline loops: CDR1 LGHNT, CDR2 FRNRAP. This CDR3 has 14 residues. The CDR3 loop is CASGWDTPYNEQFF. The DNA of the CDR3 is TGTGCTAGTGGCTGGGACACCCCCTACAATGAGCAGTTCTTC.

This clonotype was picked up a small number of times. The V gene is TRBV12-5, the J gene TRBJ2-3; TRBD1 matches at 9 bases. CDR1 is LGHNT, CDR2 FRNRAP, per germline. The CDR3 length is 16 residues. V lost 1 base, J lost 3 bases, and 5 bases stayed unmatched. CDR3 amino acids: CASGLAGQGRTDTQYF. DNA for the CDR3: TGTGCTAGTGGTTTGGCGGGACAGGGTCGTACAGATACGCAGTATTTT. Filled out from reference TRBV12-5 and TRBJ2-3, the complete variable domain reads DARVTQTPRHKVTEMGQEVTMRCQPILGHNTVFWYRQTMMQGLELLAYFRNRAPLDDSGMPKDRFSAEMPDATLATLKIQPSEPRDSAVYFCASGLAGQGRTDTQYFGPGTRLTVL.

Only a few counts were recorded for this clonotype. V and J are TRBV6-7 and TRBJ1-1; a weak D match, TRBD1 (5 bases). TRBV6-7 belongs to the ORF category, with a function that is uncertain. The CDR3 totals 11 residues. V was cut by 3 bases and J by 8 bases, with 7 bases left in between. CDR3 sequence: CASSYGAEAFF. The DNA of the CDR3 is TGTGCCAGCAGTTATGGGGCCGAAGCTTTCTTT.

The V gene is TRBV11-2, the J gene TRBJ2-3, with D maybe TRBD1 (5 bases). CDR1 SGHAT and CDR2 FQNNGV come from the germline V gene. The CDR3 has 17 residues. V was cut by 8 bases and J by 0 bases, with 21 bases left in between. The CDR3 bases are TGTGCCAGCTCCTACGGCAGGGCATTACGAAGCACAGATACGCAGTATTTT. It codes for CASSYGRALRSTDTQYF.

V usage is TRBV6-1 and J usage is TRBJ2-4; 8 bases are a match to TRBD1. The CDR3 consists of 15 residues. CDR1 is MNHNS, CDR2 SASEGT, per germline. Losses at the gene ends were 6 bases for V and 8 bases for J; bases not matched to a gene: 12. The CDR3 nucleotides read TGTGCCAGCAGCGCTGACAGGGGCTTAGGGTACATTCAGTACTTC. Translating gives CASSADRGLGYIQYF.

The chain carries TRBV18 and TRBJ2-3; D possibly corresponds to TRBD1 (6 bases). Per germline, CDR1 KGHSH and CDR2 LQKENI. The CDR3 is 14 amino acids. The V and J ends lost 8 bases and 0 bases respectively, with 12 bases between them. The CDR3 reads CASTPDSSTDTQYF. In DNA, the CDR3 is TGTGCCAGCACCCCGGACAGCAGCACAGATACGCAGTATTTT.

This clonotype turned up a few times. The V and J genes are TRBV7-9 and TRBJ1-4; D gene uncertain. There are 16 residues in the CDR3. Trimming shortened V by 2 bases and J by 2 bases, and 12 bases separated the two germline ends. The V gene's germline CDR1 is SEHNR and CDR2 FQNEAQ (reference sequence). CDR3 nucleotide sequence: TGTGCCAGCAGCTTATCAGTTCGACCCACTAATGAAAAACTGTTTTTT. Its protein is CASSLSVRPTNEKLFF.

J is TRBJ1-1 and V is TRBV30, with a weak D call TRBD1 (5 bases). There are 13 residues in the CDR3. V shed 0 bases and J shed 4 bases, with 9 bases lying between them. CDR1 and CDR2 (germline): GTSNPN, SVGIG (reference sequence). The CDR3 DNA reads TGTGCCTGGAGTGTATCGGGGGGCACTGAAGCTTTCTTT. Translating it yields CAWSVSGGTEAFF.

This clonotype was seen a few times. The genes are TRBV5-1 and TRBJ2-7; 9 bases are shared with TRBD1. V lost 5 bases and J lost 5; bases outside the gene matches: 14. CDR1 and CDR2 (germline): SGHRS, YFSETQ. The CDR3 runs to 16 residues. CDR3 sequence reads: CASSSMDRGKLDEQYF. DNA of the CDR3: TGCGCCAGCAGTTCCATGGACAGGGGCAAATTGGACGAGCAGTACTTC.

This clonotype was found a few times. The chain links TRBV20-1 to TRBJ2-3, with D possibly TRBD2 on 6 matching bases. Germline assignment: CDR1 DFQATT and CDR2 SNEGSKA (reference sequence). CDR3 length equals 14 residues. V lost 6 bases and J 4 bases, leaving 17 bases between the germline ends. The CDR3 loop is CSALIGGSADTQYF. The CDR3 bases are TGCAGTGCCCTGATCGGGGGTTCCGCAGATACGCAGTATTTT.

The count of this clonotype is one. Being one base from a much bigger clone, this may be a read error. The rearrangement links TRBV9 to TRBJ1-1, with D maybe TRBD1 (6 bases). V was cut by 0 bases and J by 1 base, with 7 bases left in between. The CDR3 totals 14 residues. The V gene's germline CDR1 is SGDLS and CDR2 YYNGEE. CDR3 in DNA: TGTGCCAGCAGCGTAGGACAGGAGAACACTGAAGCTTTCTTT. It yields the protein CASSVGQENTEAFF.

The chain links TRBV30 to TRBJ2-7; D uncertain. Per germline, CDR1 GTSNPN and CDR2 SVGIG (reference sequence). V was trimmed by 3 bases and J by 3 bases, leaving 6 bases between them. CDR3 length equals 11 residues. For the CDR3, the DNA is TGTGCCTGGAGCGCTAACTACGAGCAGTACTTC. It yields the protein CAWSANYEQYF.